Listed below are T cell receptor beta chains from one sample, sequenced in a study of shared clonotypes between healthy human individuals. Some clones are missing from TCRdb's copy, which holds only in-frame ones; the method was immunoSEQ multiplex PCR. The repertoire holds 950,000 to 1,300,000 clones, with approximately 72% as singletons. The sequenced material came from memory CD4+ T cells sorted from blood. These receptors were obtained from a man aged 18 to 29 in good health. The CDR3 runs from the conserved cysteine through the conserved F or W. A D gene is named only where the DNA matches it firmly. For some rows the clone size is stated as once, few or many, or as a class when expanded; others skip it.

clone_size j_call v_call d_call cdr3_nt cdr3_aa
NA TRBJ2-3 TRBV19 TRBD2 TGTGCCACCTCCTCGACTAGCGGACGCACAGATACGCAGTATTTT CATSSTSGRTDTQYF
NA TRBJ2-7 TRBV29-1 NA TGCAGCGTTGCCGGGACAAGGGGCGAGCAGTACTTC CSVAGTRGEQYF
NA TRBJ2-3 TRBV2 TRBD2 TGTGCCAGCAGCCTCTTGACTAGCGGGTTCACAGATACGCAGTATTTT CASSLLTSGFTDTQYF
few TRBJ2-3 TRBV10-3 NA TGTGCCATCAGGGACACAGATACGCAGTATTTT CAIRDTDTQYF
NA TRBJ1-5 TRBV5-6 TRBD1 TGTGCCAGCAGCTTGGGACAGGGGACGTTGCCCCAGCATTTT CASSLGQGTLPQHF
NA TRBJ1-1 TRBV5-6 TRBD1 TGTGCCAGCAGCTTGGACAGGGGAAGCATGAACACTGAAGCTTTCTTT CASSLDRGSMNTEAFF
NA TRBJ2-7 TRBV28 NA TGTGCCAGCAGTCCCCCGCAAACGCGGGACTACGAGCAGTACTTC CASSPPQTRDYEQYF
NA TRBJ2-2 TRBV2 NA TGTGCCAGTTTAACCGGGGTCACCGGGGAGCTGTTTTTT CASLTGVTGELFF
NA TRBJ2-3 TRBV5-6 NA TGTGCCAGCAGTTGGGGGAGCACAGATACGCAGTATTTT CASSWGSTDTQYF
few TRBJ2-1 TRBV5-1 TRBD2 TGCGCCAGCAGCGCCAGCGGGGGACACAATGAGCAGTTCTTC CASSASGGHNEQFF
NA TRBJ1-4 TRBV6-5 TRBD1 TGTGCCAGCAGGGGGACAGGGGGAAATAATGAAAAACTGTTTTTT CASRGTGGNNEKLFF
NA TRBJ2-2 TRBV29-1 NA TGCAGCACTGCTGAGGGGCGCACCGGGGAGCTGTTTTTT CSTAEGRTGELFF
NA TRBJ2-2 TRBV7-3 NA TGTGCCAGCAGCTTCCCGGCCGGGGAGCTGTTTTTT CASSFPAGELFF
few TRBJ1-5 TRBV2 NA TGTGCCGGCGGACAGCTAAGCAATCAGCCCCAGCATTTT CAGGQLSNQPQHF
few TRBJ2-7 TRBV30 NA TGTGCCTTTGCCGGATCAGGGGGGTCAACCTACGAGCAGTACTTC CAFAGSGGSTYEQYF
NA TRBJ1-2 TRBV11-2 TRBD1 TGTGCCAGCAGCTTCCACAGGGGCGAAAACTATGGCTACACCTTC CASSFHRGENYGYTF
NA TRBJ2-7 TRBV28 NA TGTGCCAGCAGTTTATGGCAGTCTTACTACGAGCAGTACTTC CASSLWQSYYEQYF
NA TRBJ2-3 TRBV27 NA TGTGCCAGCAGTTTAGGACCAGGGCACCGACCTACAGATACGCAGTATTTT CASSLGPGHRPTDTQYF
many TRBJ2-7 TRBV15 NA TGTGCCACCAGCAGAGATTCCGGACCGCGCTACGAGCAGTACTTC CATSRDSGPRYEQYF
NA TRBJ2-4 TRBV14 NA TGTGCCAGCAGCCCCCTGGAAACTGCATTAGCCAAAAACATTCAGTACTTC CASSPLETALAKNIQYF
NA TRBJ1-5 TRBV6-5 NA TGTGCCAGCAGTCGGGACGGAAGCAATCAGCCCCAGCATTTT CASSRDGSNQPQHF
few TRBJ1-2 TRBV2 NA TGTGCCAGCAGTGATCTTCTGGTAAACTATGGCTACACCTTC CASSDLLVNYGYTF
NA TRBJ2-2 TRBV2 NA TGTGCCAGCCAGGGACGACCCACCGGGGAGCTGTTTTTT CASQGRPTGELFF
NA TRBJ2-1 TRBV2 NA TGTGCCAGTAAGGAGTTAGTTTCTTACAATGAGCAGTTCTTC CASKELVSYNEQFF
once TRBJ1-3 TRBV4-1 NA TGCGCCAGCAGCCAAACAAGGGGTTCCGGAAACACCATATATTTT CASSQTRGSGNTIYF
NA TRBJ2-4 TRBV30 NA TGTGCCTGGAGCAGTTCGGGGTCGGGCAAAAACATTCAGTACTTC CAWSSSGSGKNIQYF
once TRBJ2-5 TRBV5-4 TRBD1 TGTGCCAGCAGTTTTGGGACAGCCTACCAAGAGACCCAGTACTTC CASSFGTAYQETQYF
NA TRBJ2-1 TRBV7-8 NA TGTGCAACGCGGGAAACGGACTACAATGAGCAGTTCTTC CATRETDYNEQFF
NA TRBJ2-2 TRBV7-3 NA TGTGCCAGCAGCTTAACAGGCGGGCCTAACACCGGGGAGCTGTTTTTT CASSLTGGPNTGELFF
NA TRBJ2-7 TRBV7-3 NA TGTGCCAGCAGCCTTGGCAACGGGGCCGAGCAGTACTTC CASSLGNGAEQYF
NA TRBJ2-7 TRBV30 NA TGTGCCTGGAGTGCCGAATACGAGCAGTACTTC CAWSAEYEQYF
once TRBJ2-7 TRBV7-2 NA TGTGCCAGCAGCCCCCTTACTTATAGCTACGAGCAGTACTTC CASSPLTYSYEQYF
NA TRBJ2-5 TRBV9 NA TGTGCCAGCAGCTCAGGGGGGAGGCCCCAAGAGACCCAGTACTTC CASSSGGRPQETQYF
many TRBJ1-4 TRBV2 TRBD1 TGTGCCAGCAGTGAAGGCGGGACAGGGACTGAAAAACTGTTTTTT CASSEGGTGTEKLFF
NA TRBJ2-2 TRBV7-9 TRBD1 TGTGCCAGCCAGCTAAACTCCGGACAGGGGAGCACCGGGGAGCTGTTTTTT CASQLNSGQGSTGELFF
NA TRBJ2-2 TRBV7-7 NA TGTGCTAGCAGCTTATCCGGCGGGGAGCTGTTTTTT CASSLSGGELFF
NA TRBJ2-7 TRBV28 NA TGTGCCAGCAGCCTAGGAGGGGGCTCCTACGAGCAGTACTTC CASSLGGGSYEQYF
NA TRBJ2-2 TRBV5-1 NA TGCGCCAGCAGGAGAGACATTGCCGGAGCCGGGGAGCTGTTTTTT CASRRDIAGAGELFF
NA TRBJ1-4 TRBV7-9 TRBD1 TGTGCCAGCAGCTTACCCGGGACAGTTAATGAAAAACTGTTTTTT CASSLPGTVNEKLFF
many TRBJ1-3 TRBV27 NA TGTGCCAGCAGTCAGGGATTGTACGGAAACACCATATATTTT CASSQGLYGNTIYF
NA TRBJ2-1 TRBV5-4 NA TGTGCCAGCAGCTTGGGGGCCGGTACCTACAATGAGCAGTTCTTC CASSLGAGTYNEQFF
NA TRBJ2-3 TRBV18 TRBD1 TGTGCCAGCTCACCAAGGACAGGGGTAGATACGCAGTATTTT CASSPRTGVDTQYF
NA TRBJ2-3 TRBV4-3 TRBD2 TGCGCCAGCAGCCAAGCCCCCTCGACTAGCGGGAGTTCAGATACGCAGTATTTT CASSQAPSTSGSSDTQYF
NA TRBJ1-4 TRBV6-1 NA TGTGCCAGCATCCTGGACTTTTCAACTAATGAAAAACTGTTTTTT CASILDFSTNEKLFF
few TRBJ2-7 TRBV7-9 TRBD2 TGTGCCAGCAGCCCAGACGGGGGAGGGTACGAGCAGTACTTC CASSPDGGGYEQYF
NA TRBJ2-6 TRBV25-1 TRBD1 TGTGCCAGCAGTGAATTGGGACAGTTTGACTCTGGGGCCAACGTCCTGACTTTC CASSELGQFDSGANVLTF
few TRBJ2-5 TRBV5-8 TRBD2 TGTGCCAGCAGCTTGGGACGACTAGCGGTTCACACAGCGCCCCAGTACTTC CASSLGRLAVHTAPQYF
NA TRBJ2-1 TRBV11-1 NA TGTGCCAGCAGCCACTCGGTTTACAATGAGCAGTTCTTC CASSHSVYNEQFF
NA TRBJ1-3 TRBV30 TRBD1 TGTGCCTGGAGTGTACGGGACAGGGGAGGTAACTCTGGAAACACCATATATTTT CAWSVRDRGGNSGNTIYF
NA TRBJ2-3 TRBV18 TRBD2 TGTGCCAGCTCACTAAGCGCGCTAGCGGTCACAGATACGCAGTATTTT CASSLSALAVTDTQYF
many TRBJ2-2 TRBV30 NA TGTGCCTGGTCTATGTCGGGGGAGCTGTTTTTT CAWSMSGELFF
NA TRBJ2-3 TRBV11-2 NA TGTGCCAGCAGCTGGCAGGGATTCACAGATACGCAGTATTTT CASSWQGFTDTQYF
NA TRBJ2-7 TRBV28 NA TGTGCCAGCAGTCCACCGGGACAAATCTACGAGCAGTACTTC CASSPPGQIYEQYF
once TRBJ2-5 TRBV7-9 NA TGTGCCAGCAGCCCCCGCACTGTCCAAGAGACCCAGTACTTC CASSPRTVQETQYF